What follows describes a single T cell receptor (beta chain). The antigen is undetermined. TCRdb ran MiXCR on the reads and lists one entry per CDR3 protein. There are around 740,000 distinct CDR3 sequences in the sample; 35% occur only once, and 2.5% to 3.5% lies in the top ten. Germline V gives CDR1 MDHEN, CDR2 SYDVKM. The ends lost 3 bases at V and 0 bases at J; junction bases unmatched: 3. This CDR3 spans 15 amino acids. The data derive from a study of T cell repertoires in cytomegalovirus infection. Findings of the study overall: CMV-specific TCR beta clonotypes restricted by HLA-C dominated the ex vivo response.

V and J are TRBV28 and TRBJ1-2; 8 nucleotides match TRBD1. This clonotype was sampled from a human donor in good health (CMV status not recorded). Some clones in this sample may be carry-over from other donors' samples. Sample: PBMCs. CDR3: CASSFTGGSNYGYTF. Here the CDR3 DNA reads TGTGCCAGCAGTTTTACAGGGGGATCTAACTATGGCTACACCTTC.